This T cell receptor (beta chain) originates from a study of beta chain features in type 1 diabetes. Study-wide findings and caveats: VDJ junctions from type 1 diabetes patients carried fewer insertions and larger deletions. Moderately but significantly shorter TCRB CDR3s were found in Type 1 diabetes patients in all four CD4+ subsets.

The whole isolated RNA underwent reverse transcription, so sequencing captured expressed TCRB transcripts. Clones were sequenced by immunoSEQ multiplex PCR, and TCRdb holds only the in-frame ones, with some missing. The sample carries over 150,000 clones, under 13% recorded once. Looked up from germline, CDR1 is LNHNV and CDR2 is YYDKDF (reference sequence). CDR3 length equals 12 residues. This clone has only a few counts. Its antigen is still unknown. The chain employs TRBV15 and TRBJ2-5; no definite D call. The DNA end is more similar to TRBJ2-7, so the J call may be wrong. The receptor's source is a man aged 25 to 40 with type 1 diabetes. The specimen sequenced was central memory CD4+ T cells from blood. This chain's CDR3 is CATSRDRLEQYF. As DNA, the CDR3 is TGTGCCACCAGCAGAGACCGTCTCGAGCAGTACTTC.